This T cell receptor (beta chain) appears in the sequencing data of a study of T-cell memory formation after mild COVID-19. About the study: TCR clusters were mostly confined to one donor each.

With V trimmed by 4 bases and J by 2 bases, 10 bases remained unmatched. The CDR3 contains 16 residues. It was 5'RACE with constant-segment primers that produced the TCR alpha and TCR beta cDNA libraries, which carried sample barcodes and UMIs. TCRdb reprocessed the 5' RACE reads with MiXCR, giving one entry per CDR3 protein. The table shows approximately 180,000 distinct CDR3 sequences, with more than 15% occurring only once. Concerning this clonotype: Its specificity is unknown.

Findings and limits, study-wide: Most CD4+ clones that shrank were in CM and EM, while CD8+ ones turned up in EMRA. Second-wave clones that peaked on day 37 lacked confirmed SARS-CoV-2 specificity.

Sequencing was carried out using PBMCs or a T cell subset sorted from them (not recorded which). This chain joins TRBV12-3 or TRBV12-4 and TRBJ2-7, with 8 bases lining up with TRBD1. This clonotype was obtained from an adult woman who had mild COVID-19 (a few samples of this study predate the infection). Cell type and time point are not known. CDR3: CASSSGQGPFTYEQYF. The DNA for the CDR3 is TGTGCCAGCAGTTCCGGACAGGGCCCTTTTACCTACGAGCAGTACTTC.